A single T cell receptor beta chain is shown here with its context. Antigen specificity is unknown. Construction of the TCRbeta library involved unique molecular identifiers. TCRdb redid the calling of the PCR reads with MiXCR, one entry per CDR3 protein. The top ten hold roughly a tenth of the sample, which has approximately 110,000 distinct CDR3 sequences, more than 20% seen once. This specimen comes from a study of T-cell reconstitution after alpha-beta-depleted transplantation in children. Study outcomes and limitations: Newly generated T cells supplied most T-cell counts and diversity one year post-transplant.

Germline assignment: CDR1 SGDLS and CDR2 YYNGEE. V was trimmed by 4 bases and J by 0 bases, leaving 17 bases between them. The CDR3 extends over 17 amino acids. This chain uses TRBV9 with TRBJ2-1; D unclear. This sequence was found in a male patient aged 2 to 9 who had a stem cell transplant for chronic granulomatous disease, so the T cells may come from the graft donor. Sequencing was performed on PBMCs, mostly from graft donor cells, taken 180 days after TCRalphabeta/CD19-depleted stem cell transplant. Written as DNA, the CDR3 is TGTGCCAGCAGCCCCCCCTCCTGGGTCAGCTCCTACAATGAGCAGTTCTTC. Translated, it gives CASSPPSWVSSYNEQFF.